The rows below give T cell receptor beta chains drawn from one sample of a study of T-cell memory formation after mild COVID-19. TCRdb re-called the 5' RACE reads with MiXCR, one entry per CDR3 protein. Altogether tens of thousands of distinct CDR3 sequences are present, 25% to 35% being singletons, with the ten largest covering approximately 43%. The specimen was PBMCs or a T cell subset sorted from them (not recorded which). The receptors shown here come from a man between 18 and 35 years old who had mild COVID-19 (a few samples of this study predate the infection). Cell type and time point are not known. CDR3s include the opening cysteine and the closing phenylalanine or tryptophan. The D gene is left open where the match is weak. Where a row states a size, it is once, few, many or the class of an expanded clone; other rows omit it.

clone_size,j_call,d_call,v_call,cdr3_nt,cdr3_aa
-,TRBJ2-3,-,TRBV6-2/TRBV6-3,TGTGCCAGCAGCCAGCTGGTTGATACGCAGTATTTT,CASSQLVDTQYF
-,TRBJ2-1,-,TRBV5-1,TGCGCCAGCAGCTGGACCCGGGGCACCACCTACAATGAGCAGTTCTTC,CASSWTRGTTYNEQFF
-,TRBJ1-5,TRBD1,TRBV4-1,TGCGCCAGCAGCCTTCACCCGGGCAGGGGGAATCAGCCCCAGCATTTT,CASSLHPGRGNQPQHF
few,TRBJ2-2,TRBD1,TRBV11-2,TGTGCCAGCAGCTTAGAAGGCTTGGGACAGGGGAACACCGGGGAGCTGTTTTTT,CASSLEGLGQGNTGELFF
-,TRBJ2-1,-,TRBV19,TGTGCCAGTAGTAGGCTCGGAGCGAGCCCCTACAATGAGCAGTTCTTC,CASSRLGASPYNEQFF
few,TRBJ1-2,-,TRBV5-1,TGCGCCAGCAGCCTCCTTGGAGGAATTGAGGTCTCCGTCTATGGCTACACCTTC,CASSLLGGIEVSVYGYTF
-,TRBJ2-7,-,TRBV7-8,TGTGCCAGCCACAGCGCCATGTACCCGTACGAGCAGTACTTC,CASHSAMYPYEQYF
few,TRBJ2-5,-,TRBV7-9,TGTGCCAGTCTCCCTCCGGGACGCTGGGGGACCCAGTACTTC,CASLPPGRWGTQYF
few,TRBJ2-3,-,TRBV5-1,TGCGCCAGCAGCTACCGAAAGGGTGCCGATACGCAGTATTTT,CASSYRKGADTQYF
-,TRBJ1-2,-,TRBV5-5,TGTGCCAGCAGCCGTACAGATTACTATGGCTACACCTTC,CASSRTDYYGYTF
-,TRBJ2-1,-,TRBV7-2,TGTGCCAGCAGCTTAGTGGCGGGCAATGAGCAGTTCTTC,CASSLVAGNEQFF
few,TRBJ2-3,-,TRBV27,TGTGCCAGCAGTCAGGGCACAGATACGCAGTATTTT,CASSQGTDTQYF
-,TRBJ2-5,-,TRBV7-9,TGTGCCAGCAGCTTAGCCCAGGCACAAGAGACCCAGTACTTC,CASSLAQAQETQYF
few,TRBJ2-7,-,TRBV4-1,TGCGCCAGCAGCCAAGGGTGGGGGGAACAGGGCGAGCAGTACTTC,CASSQGWGEQGEQYF
-,TRBJ2-7,TRBD1,TRBV5-5,TGTGCCAGCAGCTTTGCGCAGGGGGCGTTTCGCGAGCAGTACTTC,CASSFAQGAFREQYF
-,TRBJ1-1,-,TRBV4-1,TGCGCCAGCAGCCAAGCCGGGCGAAACACTGAAGCTTTCTTT,CASSQAGRNTEAFF
-,TRBJ2-5,TRBD2,TRBV29-1,TGCAGCGTTGAACCGGGACTAAGGTACCAAGAGACCCAGTACTTC,CSVEPGLRYQETQYF
-,TRBJ2-4,-,TRBV6-2/TRBV6-3,TGTGCCAGCAGGCCCGGGACACAAAACATTCAGTACTTC,CASRPGTQNIQYF
few,TRBJ1-5,-,TRBV12-3/TRBV12-4,TGTGCCAGCAGTTTATTTAGGCAGCCCCAGCATTTT,CASSLFRQPQHF
-,TRBJ2-3,-,TRBV7-9,TGTGCCAGCAGCCCCACACTGCAGGGGGACTACACAGATACGCAGTATTTT,CASSPTLQGDYTDTQYF
few,TRBJ2-7,TRBD1,TRBV20-1,TGCAGTGCTAGAGTACAGGGGCAACGCTACGAGCAGTACTTC,CSARVQGQRYEQYF
-,TRBJ2-3,TRBD2,TRBV27,TGTGCCAGCAGTTTATCGTGGCGGGGGAGCACAGATACGCAGTATTTT,CASSLSWRGSTDTQYF
-,TRBJ2-5,TRBD1,TRBV5-1,TGCGCCAGCCTGGACAGGGGATCTTTGGAAGAGACCCAGTACTTC,CASLDRGSLEETQYF
many,TRBJ2-1,-,TRBV20-1,TGCAGTGCTATCGGGGAGAGCTCCTACAATGAGCAGTTCTTC,CSAIGESSYNEQFF
few,TRBJ2-5,TRBD2,TRBV20-1,TGCAGTGCTAGAGACCGTAGCGGGGGGGCCGGGCGTGGAGAGACCCAGTACTTC,CSARDRSGGAGRGETQYF
few,TRBJ2-3,TRBD2,TRBV12-3/TRBV12-4,TGTGCCAGCAGTCCCTTAGCGGGGAGCACAGATACGCAGTATTTT,CASSPLAGSTDTQYF
-,TRBJ2-4,-,TRBV27,TGTGCCAGCAGTTTTCGGGTAGCCAAAAACATTCAGTACTTC,CASSFRVAKNIQYF
-,TRBJ2-3,TRBD2,TRBV24-1,TGTGCCACCAGTGATCCGACTAGCGGGGACACAGATACGCAGTATTTT,CATSDPTSGDTDTQYF
few,TRBJ1-5,-,TRBV12-3/TRBV12-4,TGTGCCAGCAGTTTAGCGCCTCCGGGATCCAATCAGCCCCAGCATTTT,CASSLAPPGSNQPQHF
-,TRBJ2-4,TRBD2,TRBV11-2,TGTGCCAGCAGCTTAGGAGGCCGAATTAGCGGGGGGGATATAGCCAAAAACATTCAGTACTTC,CASSLGGRISGGDIAKNIQYF
-,TRBJ2-2,TRBD2,TRBV12-5,TGTGCTAGTGGTTTCCCAGGACTAGCGGCCGGGGAGCTGTTTTTT,CASGFPGLAAGELFF
-,TRBJ1-6,-,TRBV4-1,TGCGCCAGCTGTGCCGCCGGGCAGTGTGAACTCGGTCCCCTCCACTTT,CASCAAGQCELGPLHF
few,TRBJ2-7,TRBD1,TRBV29-1,TGCAGCGTTGAAGATGAGAGGGACAGGGGAGTCTCCTACGAGCAGTACTTC,CSVEDERDRGVSYEQYF
few,TRBJ2-1,-,TRBV29-1,TGCAGCGTTGAGGAGAGGGACTATGAGCAGTTCTTC,CSVEERDYEQFF
-,TRBJ2-7,-,TRBV20-1,TGCAGTGCTAGAGGGAGGCTATCCTACGAGCAGTACTTC,CSARGRLSYEQYF
few,TRBJ1-2,-,TRBV7-9,TGTGCCAGCAGCCCGGGACTCCCTCACTATGGCTACACCTTC,CASSPGLPHYGYTF
-,TRBJ1-4,-,TRBV2,TGTGCCAGCAGTGGGCTCCCGGGACGGCGCGAAAAACTGTTTTTT,CASSGLPGRREKLFF
-,TRBJ2-7,-,TRBV4-3,TGCGCCAGCAGCCCCGGCGGACAGTCTTATTCCTCCGAGCAGTACTTC,CASSPGGQSYSSEQYF
-,TRBJ1-1,-,TRBV14,TGTGCCAGCAGCCAAGCATTTTTGGGAACTGAAGCTTTCTTT,CASSQAFLGTEAFF
-,TRBJ1-6,-,TRBV4-3,TGCGCCAGCAGCCAAGCCGGAGGAGATAATTCACCCCTCCACTTT,CASSQAGGDNSPLHF
-,TRBJ2-7,-,TRBV4-3,TGCGCCAGCAGCCAAGTGGGCGGAGCCCCCTACGAGCAGTACTTC,CASSQVGGAPYEQYF
-,TRBJ1-6,TRBD1,TRBV4-1,TGCGCCAGCAGCCAAATTTGGACAGGGAATTCACCCCTCCACTTT,CASSQIWTGNSPLHF
-,TRBJ2-1,-,TRBV7-9,TGTGCCAGCAGCTTCGCCCCGGTCTCCTACAATGAGCAGTTCTTC,CASSFAPVSYNEQFF
few,TRBJ2-3,-,TRBV6-5,TGTGCCAGCAGTTACCTAGACGGGGAAGATACGCAGTATTTT,CASSYLDGEDTQYF
-,TRBJ2-6,-,TRBV18,TGTGCCAGCTCACCACCGAGGAGCTCTGGGGCCAACGTCCTGACTTTC,CASSPPRSSGANVLTF
few,TRBJ2-3,TRBD1,TRBV24-1,TGTGCCACCAGTGATCGGACAGGGGCTAGCACAGATACGCAGTATTTT,CATSDRTGASTDTQYF
-,TRBJ1-2,-,TRBV6-5,TGTGCCAGCATCGGGGCGGCGGGGACGATGTACTCTAACTATGGCTACACCTTC,CASIGAAGTMYSNYGYTF
-,TRBJ1-2,-,TRBV6-2/TRBV6-3,TGTGCCAGCAGTGGCCCAAGGGGCTATGGCTACACCTTC,CASSGPRGYGYTF
-,TRBJ2-6,-,TRBV13,TGTGCCAGCACCCTAACAGGGACCGGGGCCAACGTCCTGACTTTC,CASTLTGTGANVLTF
few,TRBJ2-2,-,TRBV2,TGTGCCAGCACTAACGAGGCCCCTAGGCCCACCGGGGAGCTGTTTTTT,CASTNEAPRPTGELFF
-,TRBJ2-5,TRBD2,TRBV6-2/TRBV6-3,TGTGCCAGCACGACTAGCGCGGAGACCCAGTACTTC,CASTTSAETQYF
-,TRBJ1-1,-,TRBV7-9,TGTGCCAGCAGCTTATGGGAAGGGCGAAACGGAGAAGCTTTCTTT,CASSLWEGRNGEAFF
-,TRBJ2-7,TRBD2,TRBV12-3/TRBV12-4,TGTGCCAGCAGTTCCCTGACTAGCGTCAGCTCCTACGAGCAGTACTTC,CASSSLTSVSSYEQYF
few,TRBJ2-7,TRBD2,TRBV12-5,TGTGCTAGTGGTTCCCCGGCCGGCGGGGGATCCTACGAGCAGTACTTC,CASGSPAGGGSYEQYF
-,TRBJ2-7,-,TRBV6-2/TRBV6-3,TGTGCCAGCACCACCCCGGGACATAGGTACGAGCAGTACTTC,CASTTPGHRYEQYF
few,TRBJ1-1,-,TRBV11-2,TGTGCCAGCGGCTATAACACTGAAGCTTTCTTT,CASGYNTEAFF
few,TRBJ2-5,-,TRBV11-2,TGTGCCAGCAGGTCGCTGATCGCGGCAGGAGAGACCCAGTACTTC,CASRSLIAAGETQYF